Listed below are T cell receptor beta chains from one sample, sequenced in a study of blood T cell repertoires in COVID-19. Method: immunoSEQ multiplex PCR; TCRdb's copy keeps in-frame clones and lacks some. The sample shows 140,000 to 150,000 clones, approximately 78% of them seen only once. Sequencing input: peripheral blood. Every receptor here comes from a human donor with acute or convalescent COVID-19. The donor label of this sample is uncertain. Each CDR3 is given without its conserved first and last residue. A D gene is named only where the DNA matches it firmly.

cdr3_aa: ASSLLTNEKLF
j_call: TRBJ1-4
v_call: TRBV27
d_call: .

cdr3_aa: ATSRAQRGSGNTIY
j_call: TRBJ1-3
v_call: TRBV15
d_call: .

cdr3_aa: ASSQMKGQGYT
j_call: TRBJ1-2
v_call: TRBV3-1/TRBV3-2
d_call: .

cdr3_aa: ASSQTAGTGVSPLH
j_call: TRBJ1-6
v_call: TRBV14
d_call: TRBD1

cdr3_aa: ASSFGGATYEQY
j_call: TRBJ2-7
v_call: TRBV5-5
d_call: .

cdr3_aa: ASSLFGAGGDENEQF
j_call: TRBJ2-1
v_call: TRBV7-9
d_call: TRBD2

cdr3_aa: ASSVRGINQPQH
j_call: TRBJ1-5
v_call: TRBV2
d_call: .

cdr3_aa: ASSLLAPTTYNEQF
j_call: TRBJ2-1
v_call: TRBV7-2
d_call: TRBD2

cdr3_aa: ASSPGMNTEAF
j_call: TRBJ1-1
v_call: TRBV5-1
d_call: .

cdr3_aa: ASSLSGLNYGYT
j_call: TRBJ1-2
v_call: TRBV5-5
d_call: .

cdr3_aa: ASSPGGSPPLH
j_call: TRBJ1-6
v_call: TRBV5-1
d_call: .

cdr3_aa: AISEFSGTGNTEAF
j_call: TRBJ1-1
v_call: TRBV10-3
d_call: TRBD1

cdr3_aa: ASSQGLAGGSQETQY
j_call: TRBJ2-5
v_call: TRBV3-1/TRBV3-2
d_call: TRBD2

cdr3_aa: ASSPGTATNSPLH
j_call: TRBJ1-6
v_call: TRBV5-5
d_call: TRBD1

cdr3_aa: ASSTHPQGRDGYT
j_call: TRBJ1-2
v_call: TRBV2
d_call: .

cdr3_aa: ASRPGTGKVYGYT
j_call: TRBJ1-2
v_call: TRBV27
d_call: TRBD1

cdr3_aa: ASRSTGVHNSPLH
j_call: TRBJ1-6
v_call: TRBV7-2
d_call: TRBD1

cdr3_aa: ASRPMGRGDYGYT
j_call: TRBJ1-2
v_call: TRBV27
d_call: .

cdr3_aa: AIRTTGSTDTQY
j_call: TRBJ2-3
v_call: TRBV10-3
d_call: TRBD1

cdr3_aa: ASSFGNSPLH
j_call: TRBJ1-6
v_call: TRBV12-3/TRBV12-4
d_call: .

cdr3_aa: ASSYWDNTDTQY
j_call: TRBJ2-3
v_call: TRBV11-2
d_call: .

cdr3_aa: ASRSQGAGGNTIY
j_call: TRBJ1-3
v_call: TRBV28
d_call: TRBD1

cdr3_aa: ASSPLVGARNTEAF
j_call: TRBJ1-1
v_call: TRBV4-1
d_call: .

cdr3_aa: ASSQGQAGEQY
j_call: TRBJ2-7
v_call: TRBV6-6
d_call: TRBD1

cdr3_aa: ASNPAGGYEQF
j_call: TRBJ2-1
v_call: TRBV19
d_call: TRBD2

cdr3_aa: ASSRQTGGGYGYT
j_call: TRBJ1-2
v_call: TRBV6-5
d_call: TRBD1

cdr3_aa: ASSPGRLAGLFRYEQY
j_call: TRBJ2-7
v_call: TRBV11-2
d_call: TRBD2

cdr3_aa: ASSKRGLLGTEAF
j_call: TRBJ1-1
v_call: TRBV9
d_call: .

cdr3_aa: SVGQGNYGYT
j_call: TRBJ1-2
v_call: TRBV29-1
d_call: TRBD1

cdr3_aa: ATVTVHMNTEAF
j_call: TRBJ1-1
v_call: TRBV6-5
d_call: .

cdr3_aa: ASSTRQGAKNTEAF
j_call: TRBJ1-1
v_call: TRBV7-2
d_call: TRBD1

cdr3_aa: ASSPSNIQY
j_call: TRBJ2-4
v_call: TRBV18
d_call: .

cdr3_aa: AIGTGNNTYNSPLH
j_call: TRBJ1-6
v_call: TRBV10-3
d_call: TRBD1

cdr3_aa: ASSASPGVVSEYYYGYT
j_call: TRBJ1-2
v_call: TRBV19
d_call: .

cdr3_aa: ASSQGDMDTEAF
j_call: TRBJ1-1
v_call: TRBV4-2
d_call: .

cdr3_aa: ASSLDREDYGYT
j_call: TRBJ1-2
v_call: TRBV2
d_call: TRBD1

cdr3_aa: AWTAGVGQPQH
j_call: TRBJ1-5
v_call: TRBV30
d_call: .